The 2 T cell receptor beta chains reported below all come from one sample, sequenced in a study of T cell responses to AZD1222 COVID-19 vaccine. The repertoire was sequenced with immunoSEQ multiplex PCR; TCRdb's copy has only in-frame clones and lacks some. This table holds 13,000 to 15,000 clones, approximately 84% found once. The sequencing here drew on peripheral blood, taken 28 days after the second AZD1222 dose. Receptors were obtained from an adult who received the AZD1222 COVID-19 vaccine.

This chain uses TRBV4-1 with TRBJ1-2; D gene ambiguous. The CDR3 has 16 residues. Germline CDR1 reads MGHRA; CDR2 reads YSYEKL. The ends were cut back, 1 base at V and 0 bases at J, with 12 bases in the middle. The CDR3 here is CASSQARPQANYGYTF. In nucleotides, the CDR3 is TGCGCCAGCAGCCAAGCCCGACCGCAAGCTAACTATGGCTACACCTTC.

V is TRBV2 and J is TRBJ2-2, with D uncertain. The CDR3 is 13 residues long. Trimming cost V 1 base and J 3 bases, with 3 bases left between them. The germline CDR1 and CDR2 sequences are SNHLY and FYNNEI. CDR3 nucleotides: TGTGCCAGCAGTGAAGACTACACCGGGGAGCTGTTTTTT. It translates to CASSEDYTGELFF. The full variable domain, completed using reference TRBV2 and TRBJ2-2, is EPEVTQTPSHQVTQMGQEVILRCVPISNHLYFYWYRQILGQKVEFLVSFYNNEISEKSEIFDDQFSVERPDGSNFTLKIRSTKLEDSAMYFCASSEDYTGELFFGEGSRLTVL.